What follows are 25 T cell receptor beta chains derived from one specimen sequenced in a study of patients and donors after allogeneic stem cell transplantation. MiXCR, applied by TCRdb to the RT-PCR reads, yields one record per CDR3 protein. Among approximately 250,000 distinct CDR3 sequences, 12% to 15% were seen once, and the ten largest hold more than 9%. Sequencing was carried out using blood, either unsorted or a sorted T cell fraction (not recorded which). The origin of the receptors is a human donor who was either an allogeneic HSCT recipient or a stem cell or donor lymphocyte infusion donor (not recorded which). It is not recorded whose cells these are; they may come from a transplant donor.

This clonotype was counted only a few times. The chain is built from TRBV24-1 and TRBJ1-1; no definite D call. The CDR3 length is 13 residues. The V gene's germline CDR1 is KGHDR and CDR2 SFDVKD. Trimming stripped 8 bases from V and 1 base from J, with 10 bases between. The CDR3 sequence is CATKFGANTEAFF. As DNA, the CDR3 is TGTGCCACCAAATTTGGTGCGAACACTGAAGCTTTCTTT.

This clonotype came up a few times. The conserved final phenylalanine or tryptophan is absent from the CDR3, which likely points to a read error. It is unclear where the CDR3 begins or ends on the DNA, so no DNA is shown, and the CDR3 is as TCRdb lists it. The V and J genes are TRBV5-6 and TRBJ2-7; the DNA was not used to check the table's D call, TRBD1. The CDR3 has 8 amino acids, counting both end residues. The germline V gene has CDR1 SGHDT and CDR2 YYEEEE. The CDR3 sequence: CASVAGFS.

The J gene is TRBJ1-2, the V gene TRBV11-2; TRBD1 might be the D (5 bases). CDR1 is SGHAT and CDR2 is FQNNGV in the germline V gene. Trimming took off 5 bases at V and 2 bases at J, with 12 bases between the two ends. The CDR3 loop spans 14 amino acids. In DNA, the CDR3 is TGTGCCAGCAGCCGCCGGACACAGAACTATGGCTACACCTTC. Translating gives CASSRRTQNYGYTF.

The rearrangement joins TRBV7-7 to TRBJ2-2; 9 bases fit TRBD2. The V and J ends lost 5 bases and 8 bases, in that order; junction bases with no gene match: 12. This CDR3 comprises 16 residues. Per the germline V gene, CDR1 is SSHAT and CDR2 is FNYEAQ (reference sequence). CDR3: CASSLTSGTALGELFF. CDR3 coding DNA: TGTGCCAGCAGCCTGACTAGCGGCACAGCTCTAGGGGAGCTGTTTTTT.

CDR3 in DNA: TGCGCCAGCAGCTTGGGCGGGGGGGCGCGGACAGATACGCAGTATTTT. It specifies CASSLGGGARTDTQYF. This chain links TRBV5-1 with TRBJ2-3; 9 positions match TRBD2. The V segment lost 0 bases and the J segment 3 bases; nucleotides outside the gene matches: 5. Germline CDR1 reads SGHRS; CDR2 reads YFSETQ. The CDR3 extends over 16 amino acids.

This chain links TRBV14 with TRBJ2-7; D gene unclear. Germline lookup yields CDR1 SGHDN and CDR2 FVKESK. The V end was cut by 0 bases, the J end by 7 bases, with 10 bases between. This CDR3 is 13 amino acids long. The CDR3 loop reads CASSQDRPVEQYF. The CDR3 bases are TGTGCCAGCAGCCAAGATCGCCCGGTTGAGCAGTACTTC.

This clonotype appeared a few times. The chain combines TRBV4-3 with TRBJ1-2; perhaps TRBD1 as D (5 bases). The germline V and J ends were trimmed by 0 bases and 0 bases, with 17 bases remaining between them. The CDR3 runs 18 residues. Germline loops: CDR1 LGHNA, CDR2 YSLEER. Here the CDR3 reads CASSQDGAAFSSNYGYTF. DNA of the CDR3: TGCGCCAGCAGCCAAGATGGGGCAGCCTTCTCGTCTAACTATGGCTACACCTTC.

The table lists this clonotype with many counts. CDR3 amino acids: CASSLGSTGGNSPLHF. CDR3 DNA sequence: TGTGCCAGCAGCTTAGGGTCTACAGGGGGTAATTCACCCCTCCACTTT. This chain connects TRBV7-9 to TRBJ1-6; 8 bases fit TRBD1. V was clipped by 1 base and J by 6 bases; unmatched bases: 5. Germline loops: CDR1 SEHNR, CDR2 FQNEAQ (reference sequence). CDR3 length: 16 amino acids.

This chain uses TRBV15 with TRBJ2-1; TRBD2 aligns across 9 bases. The germline V gene encodes CDR1 LNHNV and CDR2 YYDKDF (reference sequence). Trimming at V came to 9 bases and at J to 0 bases, leaving 3 bases not matched to a gene. CDR3 length: 14 amino acids. CDR3 sequence: CATGGGGSYNEQFF. CDR3 coding DNA: TGTGCCACAGGCGGGGGGGGCTCCTACAATGAGCAGTTCTTC. Combining the CDR3 with reference TRBV15 and TRBJ2-1 gives the whole variable domain DAMVIQNPRYQVTQFGKPVTLSCSQTLNHNVMYWYQQKSSQAPKLLFHYYDKDFNNEADTPDNFQSRRPNTSFCFLDIRSPGLGDTAMYLCATGGGGSYNEQFFGPGTRLTVL.

This chain connects TRBV5-1 to TRBJ1-4; 7 bases line up with TRBD1. CDR1 is SGHRS, CDR2 YFSETQ, per germline. V was clipped by 2 bases and J by 8 bases; unmatched bases: 6. The CDR3 has 14 residues. In DNA form, the CDR3 reads TGCGCCAGCAGCTTTGGTAGGGGGCGCGAAAAACTGTTTTTT. Protein sequence: CASSFGRGREKLFF. Drawing the rest from reference TRBV5-1 and TRBJ1-4, the complete variable domain is KAGVTQTPRYLIKTRGQQVTLSCSPISGHRSVSWYQQTPGQGLQFLFEYFSETQRNKGNFPGRFSGRQFSNSRSEMNVSTLELGDSALYLCASSFGRGREKLFFGSGTQLSVL.

The J gene is TRBJ1-4, the V gene TRBV21-1. TRBV21-1 is a documented pseudogene. The CDR3 covers 13 residues. CDR3 sequence (DNA): TGTGCCAGCAGCAAAGCGGGGGTTGAAAAACTGTTTTTT. Its translation is CASSKAGVEKLFF.

The genes are TRBV12-3 or TRBV12-4 and TRBJ2-2; D may be TRBD1 (6 bases). The CDR3 length is 16 residues. V was pared by 3 bases and J by 3 bases, with 14 bases between. The CDR3, as DNA: TGTGCCAGCAGTTTTAGGGGGATTTGGGACACCGGGGAGCTGTTTTTT. Residues: CASSFRGIWDTGELFF.

This clonotype was observed many times. The chain has TRBV6-1 and TRBJ2-4; perhaps TRBD1 as D (5 bases). Trimming took off 5 bases at V and 0 bases at J, with 14 bases between the two ends. The CDR3 is made up of 16 amino acids. In germline, CDR1 is MNHNS, CDR2 SASEGT. CDR3 protein: CASSHPRDKAKNIQYF. In DNA, the CDR3 is TGTGCCAGCAGTCACCCCAGGGATAAAGCCAAAAACATTCAGTACTTC.

This clonotype was seen at least ten times. Written as DNA, the CDR3 is TGTGCCATCAGTACAGGACCGCCGGGCGAGCAGTACTTC. It specifies CAISTGPPGEQYF. The chain uses TRBV10-3 and TRBJ2-7, with D possibly matching TRBD1 (5 bases). CDR3 length: 13 amino acids. Germline CDR1 reads ENHRY; CDR2 reads SYGVKD. Trimming removed 5 bases at V and 6 bases at J, with 14 bases between.

The sample holds many counts of this clonotype. The chain recombines TRBV11-2 with TRBJ1-1; D unresolved. V was clipped by 6 bases and J by 8 bases, with 10 bases between them. The germline V gene has CDR1 SGHAT and CDR2 FQNNGV. CDR3 length: 11 amino acids. The CDR3 sequence is CASRRAVEAFF. CDR3 sequence (DNA): TGTGCCAGCAGGCGGGCAGTAGAAGCTTTCTTT.

This clonotype was detected only a few times. V gene TRBV21-1 combines with J gene TRBJ2-7; the table's D gene call, TRBD1, was not cross checked with the DNA. TRBV21-1 corresponds to a pseudogene. The CDR3 length is 19 residues. CDR3: CASSTRDQAGTGNSYEQYF. The CDR3 DNA sequence: TGTGCCAGCAGCACTAGGGACCAAGCAGGAACAGGGAACTCCTACGAGCAGTACTTC.

This clonotype was seen only a few times. The chain is built from TRBV7-2 and TRBJ1-2; D uncertain. Trimming took 7 bases from V and 4 from J, leaving 16 bases between them. The CDR3 runs 14 residues. CDR1 is SGHTA and CDR2 is FQGNSA in the germline V gene. The CDR3, as DNA: TGTGCCAGCAACACCGACACCGCTGGCTATGGCTACACCTTC. Its protein product is CASNTDTAGYGYTF.

This clonotype was observed many times. The chain links TRBV7-2 to TRBJ1-6; no reliable D call. V lost 1 base to trimming and J lost 10 bases, with 14 bases between them. Germline V gene data show CDR1 as SGHTA and CDR2 as FQGNSA. CDR3 length: 15 residues. The CDR3 spells CASSLVRRSGSPLHF. DNA for the CDR3: TGTGCCAGCAGCTTAGTGCGAAGATCGGGATCACCCCTCCACTTT.

This clonotype has ten or more counts. The chain links TRBV12-3 or TRBV12-4 to TRBJ2-3; TRBD2 matches at 12 bases. This CDR3 spans 17 amino acids. V lost 6 bases, J lost 0 bases, and 7 bases stayed unmatched. The CDR3 sequence is CASRLTSGGASTDTQYF. The CDR3 DNA is TGTGCCAGCAGGCTGACTAGCGGGGGAGCTAGCACAGATACGCAGTATTTT.

This clonotype was picked up a small number of times. The chain recombines TRBV20-1 with TRBJ2-4; D uncertain. The V end lost 3 bases, the J end lost 0 bases, and 12 bases lay between the germline ends. This CDR3 has 15 amino acids. The germline gives CDR1 DFQATT, CDR2 SNEGSKA (reference sequence). The CDR3 DNA is TGCAGTGCTAGTCTTTCGGATTTAGCCAAAAACATTCAGTACTTC. Its protein product is CSASLSDLAKNIQYF.

V gene TRBV5-6 combines with J gene TRBJ1-2; 7 bases are shared with TRBD1. The CDR3 covers 16 residues. Germline-derived CDR1 and CDR2 are SGHDT and YYEEEE. Unmatched junction bases numbered 9, after V lost 4 bases and J lost 0 bases. This chain's CDR3 is CASSPTFGQANYGYTF. CDR3 DNA sequence: TGTGCCAGCAGCCCAACTTTTGGACAGGCTAACTATGGCTACACCTTC. Looking up the rest from reference TRBV5-6 and TRBJ1-2 gives the full variable domain: DAGVTQSPTHLIKTRGQQVTLRCSPKSGHDTVSWYQQALGQGPQFIFQYYEEEERQRGNFPDRFSGHQFPNYSSELNVNALLLGDSALYLCASSPTFGQANYGYTFGSGTRLTVV.

This clonotype was seen ten or more times. The CDR3 is CSASPQVEAFF. CDR3 coding DNA: TGCAGTGCTAGCCCGCAGGTCGAAGCTTTCTTT. The chain recombines TRBV20-1 with TRBJ1-1, with D hard to call. The CDR3 runs 11 residues. Trimming pared 3 bases from V and 8 bases from J, leaving 10 bases between. From germline, CDR1 is DFQATT and CDR2 SNEGSKA (reference sequence).

The gene calls are TRBV11-1 and TRBJ2-2; TRBD1 matches at 8 bases. There are 17 residues in the CDR3. Trimming at V came to 2 bases and at J to 3 bases, leaving 8 bases not matched to a gene. The germline CDR1 and CDR2 sequences are SGHAT and FQDESV (reference sequence). Here the CDR3 DNA reads TGTGCCAGCAGCTTAAGGGAAGGACAGGGCCACACCGGGGAGCTGTTTTTT. Its translation is CASSLREGQGHTGELFF.

This clonotype has only a few counts. The chain is built from TRBV29-1 and TRBJ1-2; D ambiguous. CDR3 length equals 13 residues. V was trimmed by 4 bases and J by 7 bases, leaving 16 bases between them. The germline gives CDR1 SQVTM, CDR2 ANQGSEA. For the CDR3, the DNA is TGCAGCGTTGTCCGCAGGATCGGGTCTGGCTACACCTTC. Amino acid sequence: CSVVRRIGSGYTF. The full variable domain, in which reference TRBV29-1 and TRBJ1-2 provide the parts outside the CDR3, is SAVISQKPSRDICQRGTSLTIQCQVDSQVTMMFWYRQQPGQSLTLIATANQGSEATYESGFVIDKFPISRPNLTFSTLTVSNMSPEDSSIYLCSVVRRIGSGYTFGSGTRLTVV.

The genes are TRBV7-8 and TRBJ1-1, with a possible D match to TRBD1 (6 bases). CDR3 length equals 17 residues. The V gene's germline CDR1 is SGHVS and CDR2 FQNEAQ. The V gene lost 4 bases and the J gene lost 0 bases, with 18 bases spanning the gap. CDR3 loop: CASSSDTGMGLNTEAFF. The CDR3 DNA follows: TGTGCCAGCAGCTCTGATACAGGGATGGGATTGAACACTGAAGCTTTCTTT. Drawing the rest from reference TRBV7-8 and TRBJ1-1, the complete variable domain is GAGVSQSPRYKVAKRGQDVALRCDPISGHVSLFWYQQALGQGPEFLTYFQNEAQLDKSGLPSDRFFAERPEGSVSTLKIQRTQQEDSAVYLCASSSDTGMGLNTEAFFGQGTRLTVV.